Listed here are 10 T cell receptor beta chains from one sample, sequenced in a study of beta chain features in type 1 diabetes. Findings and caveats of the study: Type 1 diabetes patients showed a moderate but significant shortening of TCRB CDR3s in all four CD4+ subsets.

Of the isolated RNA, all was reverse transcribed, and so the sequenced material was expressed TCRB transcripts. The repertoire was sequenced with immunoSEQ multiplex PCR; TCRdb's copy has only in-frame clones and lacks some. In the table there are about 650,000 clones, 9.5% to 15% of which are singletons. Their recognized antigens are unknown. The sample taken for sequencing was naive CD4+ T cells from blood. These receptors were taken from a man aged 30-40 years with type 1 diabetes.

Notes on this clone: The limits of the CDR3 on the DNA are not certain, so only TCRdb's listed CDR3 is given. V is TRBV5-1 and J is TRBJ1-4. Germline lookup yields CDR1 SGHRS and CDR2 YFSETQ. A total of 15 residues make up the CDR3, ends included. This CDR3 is CASTVGPGRDEKLFF.

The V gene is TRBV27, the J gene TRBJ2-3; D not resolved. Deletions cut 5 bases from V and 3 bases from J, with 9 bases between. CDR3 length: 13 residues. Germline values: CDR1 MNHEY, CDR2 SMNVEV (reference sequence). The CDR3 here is CASSPLGTDTQYF. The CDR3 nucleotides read TGTGCCAGCAGTCCCCTCGGAACAGATACGCAGTATTTT.

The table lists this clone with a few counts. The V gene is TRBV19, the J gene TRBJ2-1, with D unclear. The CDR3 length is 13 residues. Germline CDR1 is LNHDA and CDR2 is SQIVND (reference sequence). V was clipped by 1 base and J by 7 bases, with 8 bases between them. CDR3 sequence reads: CASSIVLGNEQFF. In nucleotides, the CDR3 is TGTGCCAGTAGTATAGTATTGGGAAATGAGCAGTTCTTC.

The CDR3, as DNA: TGTGCCAGCAGTGACGGGGACACCGGGGAGCTGTTTTTT. This codes for CASSDGDTGELFF. The chain combines TRBV6-4 with TRBJ2-2, with D unclear. V was pared by 2 bases and J by 3 bases, with 4 bases between. Germline V gene lookup returns CDR1 MRHNA and CDR2 SNTAGT. The CDR3 length is 13 residues.

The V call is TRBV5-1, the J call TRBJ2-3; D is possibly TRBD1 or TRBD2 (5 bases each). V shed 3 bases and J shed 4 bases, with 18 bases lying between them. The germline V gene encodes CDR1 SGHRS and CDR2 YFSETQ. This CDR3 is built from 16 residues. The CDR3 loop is CASSSGPVRDPDTQYF. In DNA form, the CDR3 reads TGCGCCAGCAGCTCAGGGCCTGTCCGGGACCCAGATACGCAGTATTTT.

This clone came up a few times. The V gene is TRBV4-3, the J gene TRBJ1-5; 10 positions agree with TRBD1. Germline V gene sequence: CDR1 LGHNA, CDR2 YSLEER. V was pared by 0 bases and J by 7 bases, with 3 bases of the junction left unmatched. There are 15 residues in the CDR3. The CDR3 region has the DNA TGCGCCAGCAGCCAAGATATGACAGGGGGCCAGCCCCAGCATTTT. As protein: CASSQDMTGGQPQHF.

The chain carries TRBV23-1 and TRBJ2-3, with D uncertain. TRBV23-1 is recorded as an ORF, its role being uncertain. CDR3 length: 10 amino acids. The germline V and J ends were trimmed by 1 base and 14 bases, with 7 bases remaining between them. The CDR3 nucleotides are TGCGCCAGCAGTCAATTCGTTCTGTATTTT. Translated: CASSQFVLYF.

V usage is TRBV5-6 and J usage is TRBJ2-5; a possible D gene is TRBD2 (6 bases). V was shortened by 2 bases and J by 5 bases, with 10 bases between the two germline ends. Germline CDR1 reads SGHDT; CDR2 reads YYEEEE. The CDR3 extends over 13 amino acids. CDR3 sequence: CASSFGGIETQYF. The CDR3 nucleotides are TGTGCCAGCAGCTTTGGAGGGATTGAGACCCAGTACTTC.

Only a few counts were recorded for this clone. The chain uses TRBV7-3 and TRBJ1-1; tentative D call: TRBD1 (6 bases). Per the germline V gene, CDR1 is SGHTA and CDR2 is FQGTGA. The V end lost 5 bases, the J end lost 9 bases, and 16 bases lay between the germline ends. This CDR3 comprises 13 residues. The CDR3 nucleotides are TGTGCCAGCAGCCCCCAGACAGGTGAGAAAGCTTTCTTT. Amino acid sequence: CASSPQTGEKAFF.

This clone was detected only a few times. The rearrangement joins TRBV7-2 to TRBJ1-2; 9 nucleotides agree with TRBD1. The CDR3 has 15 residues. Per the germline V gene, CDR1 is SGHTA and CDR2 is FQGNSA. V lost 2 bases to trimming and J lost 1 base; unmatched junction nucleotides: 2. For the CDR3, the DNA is TGTGCCAGCAGCTTAAGACAGGGGGTTAACTATGGCTACACCTTC. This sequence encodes CASSLRQGVNYGYTF.